This T cell receptor beta chain was obtained from a study of identical twins. Regarding the study as a whole: Twin sharing of out-of-frame TCR alpha was underestimated by models in monozygotic pairs.

With 0 bases removed from V and 8 bases from J, the gap between germline ends came to 10 bases. Looked up from germline, CDR1 is MNHEY and CDR2 is SVGAGI. This CDR3 is 13 amino acids long. One entry per CDR3 protein results from TCRdb running MiXCR on the 5' RACE reads. There are 350,000 to 450,000 distinct CDR3 sequences in the sample; around 20% occur only once, and 12% lies in the top ten. This clonotype was seen repeatedly, ten times or more. Its antigen is currently unknown. The material sequenced was naive T cells sorted from blood. V and J are TRBV6-5 and TRBJ1-1; D is unclear. The TCR comes from a man aged 50 or older in good health. The CDR3 reads CASSYSKRGEAFF. Here the CDR3 DNA reads TGTGCCAGCAGTTACTCGAAACGAGGGGAAGCTTTCTTT.